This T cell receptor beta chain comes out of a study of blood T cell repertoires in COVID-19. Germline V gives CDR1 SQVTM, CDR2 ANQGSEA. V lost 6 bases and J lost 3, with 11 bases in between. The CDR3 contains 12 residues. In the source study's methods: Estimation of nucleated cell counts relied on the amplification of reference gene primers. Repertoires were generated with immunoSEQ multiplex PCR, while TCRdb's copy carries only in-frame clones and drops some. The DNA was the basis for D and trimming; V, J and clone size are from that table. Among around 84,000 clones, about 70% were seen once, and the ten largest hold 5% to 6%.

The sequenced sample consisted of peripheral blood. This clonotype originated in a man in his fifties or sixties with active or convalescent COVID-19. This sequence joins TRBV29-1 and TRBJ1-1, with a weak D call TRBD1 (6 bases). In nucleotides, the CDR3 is TGCAGCGTAAAAGGGGGGGACACTGAAGCTTTCTTT. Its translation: CSVKGGDTEAFF.